This TCR beta chain was captured in a study of T cells after yellow fever vaccination. J lost 1 base, V lost 11 bases, and 7 bases had no gene match. The CDR3 is 14 residues long. TCRdb re-called the 5' RACE reads through MiXCR, storing one row per CDR3 protein. Of just over 250,000 distinct CDR3 sequences listed, roughly 4.8% were seen once; the top ten hold about 3.5%. In its sample, this clonotype was seen a few times. The V and J genes are TRBV12-3 or TRBV12-4 and TRBJ2-2; 7 positions match TRBD1. This clonotype originated in a man between 18 and 29 years old who received the YFV17D yellow fever vaccine. The source material was CD4+ T cells sorted from PBMCs, sampled on the day of the yellow fever booster vaccination. The chain's CDR3 is CAGNRGLNTGELFF. CDR3 nucleotide sequence: TGTGCCGGAAACAGGGGATTGAACACCGGGGAGCTGTTTTTT.